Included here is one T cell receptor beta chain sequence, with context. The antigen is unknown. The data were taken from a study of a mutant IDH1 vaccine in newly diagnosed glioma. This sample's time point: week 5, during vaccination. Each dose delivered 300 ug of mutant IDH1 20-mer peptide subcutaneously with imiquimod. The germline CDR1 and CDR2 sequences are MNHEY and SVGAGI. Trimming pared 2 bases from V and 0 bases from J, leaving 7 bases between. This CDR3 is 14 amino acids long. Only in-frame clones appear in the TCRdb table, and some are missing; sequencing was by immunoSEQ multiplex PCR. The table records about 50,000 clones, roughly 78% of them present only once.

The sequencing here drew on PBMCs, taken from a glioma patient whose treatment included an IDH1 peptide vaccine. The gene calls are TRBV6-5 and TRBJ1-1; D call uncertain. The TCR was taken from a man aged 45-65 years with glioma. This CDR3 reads CASSYGGMNTEAFF. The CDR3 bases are TGTGCCAGCAGTTACGGTGGAATGAACACTGAAGCTTTCTTT.